This T cell receptor beta chain was obtained from a study of T cell changes during pregnancy in multiple sclerosis. The CDR3 extends over 15 amino acids. V shed 6 bases and J 4 bases; nucleotides not matched to a gene: 9. Germline loops: CDR1 SGHVS, CDR2 FNYEAQ. TCRdb's table, derived via immunoSEQ multiplex PCR, lists solely in-frame clones and lacks some. The table lists about 80,000 clones, just over 90% of them singletons, with over 1.1% in the top ten. The sequence was obtained from a female donor with multiple sclerosis, enrolled in a pregnancy study. The V call is TRBV7-6, the J call TRBJ2-3; 8 nucleotides align to TRBD2. The sample here was peripheral blood, taken before pregnancy. The chain's CDR3 is CASSLGGGFSDTQYF. The CDR3 bases are TGTGCCAGCAGTTTGGGCGGGGGGTTTTCAGATACGCAGTATTTT.